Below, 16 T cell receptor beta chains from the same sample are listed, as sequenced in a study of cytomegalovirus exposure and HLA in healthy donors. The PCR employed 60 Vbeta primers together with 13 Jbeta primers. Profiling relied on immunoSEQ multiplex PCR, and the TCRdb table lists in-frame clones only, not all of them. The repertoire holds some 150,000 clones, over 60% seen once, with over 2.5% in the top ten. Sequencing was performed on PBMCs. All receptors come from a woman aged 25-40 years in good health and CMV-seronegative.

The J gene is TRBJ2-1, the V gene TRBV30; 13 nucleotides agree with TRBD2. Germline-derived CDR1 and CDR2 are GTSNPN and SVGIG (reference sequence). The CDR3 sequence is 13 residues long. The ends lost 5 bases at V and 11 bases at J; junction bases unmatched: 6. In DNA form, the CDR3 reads TGTGCCTGGGCCGGACTAGCGGGAGTGAAGCAGTTCTTC. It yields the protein CAWAGLAGVKQFF.

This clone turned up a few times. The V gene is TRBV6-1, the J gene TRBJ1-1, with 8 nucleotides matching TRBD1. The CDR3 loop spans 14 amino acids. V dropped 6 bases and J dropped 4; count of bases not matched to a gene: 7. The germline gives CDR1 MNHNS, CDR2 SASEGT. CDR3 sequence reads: CASSHDRGGTEAFF. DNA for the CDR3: TGTGCCAGCAGCCATGACAGGGGCGGCACTGAAGCTTTCTTT.

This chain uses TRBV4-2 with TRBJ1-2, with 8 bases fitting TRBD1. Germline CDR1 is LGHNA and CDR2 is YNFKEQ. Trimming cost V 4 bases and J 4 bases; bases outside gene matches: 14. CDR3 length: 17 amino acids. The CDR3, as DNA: TGTGCCAGCAGCCTGGACAGGGACGAGGGCCCTGGCTATGGCTACACCTTC. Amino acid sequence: CASSLDRDEGPGYGYTF.

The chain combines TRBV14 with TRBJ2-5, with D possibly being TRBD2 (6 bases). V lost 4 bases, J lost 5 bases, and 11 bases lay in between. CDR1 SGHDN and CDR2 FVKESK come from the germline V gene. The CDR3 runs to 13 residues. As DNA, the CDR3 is TGTGCCAGCAGCCGGGGACTGTGGGAGACCCAGTACTTC. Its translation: CASSRGLWETQYF.

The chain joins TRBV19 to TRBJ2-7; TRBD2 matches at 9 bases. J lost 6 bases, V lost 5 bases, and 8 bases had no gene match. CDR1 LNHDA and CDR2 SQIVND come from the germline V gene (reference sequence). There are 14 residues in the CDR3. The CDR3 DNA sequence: TGTGCCAGTAGTGGGGTAGCGGGAGTGGGCGAGCAGTACTTC. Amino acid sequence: CASSGVAGVGEQYF.

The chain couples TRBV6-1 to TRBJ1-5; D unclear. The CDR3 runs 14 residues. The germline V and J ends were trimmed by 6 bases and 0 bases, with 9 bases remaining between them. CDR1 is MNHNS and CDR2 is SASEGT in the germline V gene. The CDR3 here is CASRGGYSNQPQHF. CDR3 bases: TGTGCCAGCAGAGGCGGGTATAGCAATCAGCCCCAGCATTTT.

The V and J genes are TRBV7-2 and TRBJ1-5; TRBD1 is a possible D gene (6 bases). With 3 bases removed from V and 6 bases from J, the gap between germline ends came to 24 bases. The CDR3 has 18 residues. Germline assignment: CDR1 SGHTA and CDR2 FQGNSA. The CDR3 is CASSLGALAGLVGQPQHF. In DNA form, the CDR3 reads TGTGCCAGCAGCTTGGGGGCCTTAGCAGGGTTAGTAGGTCAGCCCCAGCATTTT.

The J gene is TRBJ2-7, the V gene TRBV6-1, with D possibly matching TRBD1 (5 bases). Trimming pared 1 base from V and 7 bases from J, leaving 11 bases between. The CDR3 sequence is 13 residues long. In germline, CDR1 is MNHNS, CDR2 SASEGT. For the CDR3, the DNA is TGTGCCAGCAGTGAAGGGACAAACTGGGAGCAGTACTTC. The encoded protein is CASSEGTNWEQYF.

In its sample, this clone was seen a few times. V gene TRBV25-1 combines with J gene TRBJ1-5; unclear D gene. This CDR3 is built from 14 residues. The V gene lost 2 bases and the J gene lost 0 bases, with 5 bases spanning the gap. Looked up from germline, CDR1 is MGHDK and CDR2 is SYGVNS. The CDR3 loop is CASSERGSNQPQHF. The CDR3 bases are TGTGCCAGCAGTGAACGGGGTAGCAATCAGCCCCAGCATTTT. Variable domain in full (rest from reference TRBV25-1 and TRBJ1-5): EADIYQTPRYLVIGTGKKITLECSQTMGHDKMYWYQQDPGMELHLIHYSYGVNSTEKGDLSSESTVSRIRTEHFPLTLESARPSHTSQYLCASSERGSNQPQHFGDGTRLSIL.

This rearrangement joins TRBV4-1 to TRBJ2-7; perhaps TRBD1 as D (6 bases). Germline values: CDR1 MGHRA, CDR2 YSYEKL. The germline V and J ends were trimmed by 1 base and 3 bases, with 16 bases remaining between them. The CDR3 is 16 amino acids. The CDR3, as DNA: TGCGCCAGCAGCCAAGTTTTAGGGACACCAGTCTACGAGCAGTACTTC. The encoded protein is CASSQVLGTPVYEQYF.

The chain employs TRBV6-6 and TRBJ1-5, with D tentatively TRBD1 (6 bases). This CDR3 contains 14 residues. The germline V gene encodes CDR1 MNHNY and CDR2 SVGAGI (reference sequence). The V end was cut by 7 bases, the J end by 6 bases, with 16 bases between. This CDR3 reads CASTGGGGGQPQHF. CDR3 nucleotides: TGTGCCAGCACCGGTGGTGGGGGCGGTCAGCCCCAGCATTTT.

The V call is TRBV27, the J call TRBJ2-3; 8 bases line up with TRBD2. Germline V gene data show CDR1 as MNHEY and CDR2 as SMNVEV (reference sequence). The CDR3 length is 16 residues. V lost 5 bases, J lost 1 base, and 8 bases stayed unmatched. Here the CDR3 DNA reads TGTGCCAGCAGTCCCGCCGCGCGGGGGGGCACAGATACGCAGTATTTT. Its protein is CASSPAARGGTDTQYF.

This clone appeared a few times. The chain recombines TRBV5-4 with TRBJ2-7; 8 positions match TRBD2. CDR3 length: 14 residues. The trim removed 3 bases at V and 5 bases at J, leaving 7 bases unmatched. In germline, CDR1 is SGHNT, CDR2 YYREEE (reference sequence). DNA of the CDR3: TGTGCCAGCAGCTCGGGGGGGTTTGTCAACGAGCAGTACTTC. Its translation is CASSSGGFVNEQYF.

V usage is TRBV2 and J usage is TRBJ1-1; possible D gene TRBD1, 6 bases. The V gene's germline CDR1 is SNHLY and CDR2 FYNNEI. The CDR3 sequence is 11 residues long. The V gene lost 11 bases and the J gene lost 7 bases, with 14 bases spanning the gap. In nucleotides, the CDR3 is TGTGCCTCTACAGGGATCGGTGAAGCTTTCTTT. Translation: CASTGIGEAFF. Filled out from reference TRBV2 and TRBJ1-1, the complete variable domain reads EPEVTQTPSHQVTQMGQEVILRCVPISNHLYFYWYRQILGQKVEFLVSFYNNEISEKSEIFDDQFSVERPDGSNFTLKIRSTKLEDSAMYFCASTGIGEAFFGQGTRLTVV.

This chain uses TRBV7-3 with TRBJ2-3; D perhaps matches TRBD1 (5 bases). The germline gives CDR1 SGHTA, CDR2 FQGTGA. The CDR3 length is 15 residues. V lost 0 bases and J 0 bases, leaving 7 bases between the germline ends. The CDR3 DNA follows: TGTGCCAGCAGCTTAACACAGGAAAGCACAGATACGCAGTATTTT. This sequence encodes CASSLTQESTDTQYF.

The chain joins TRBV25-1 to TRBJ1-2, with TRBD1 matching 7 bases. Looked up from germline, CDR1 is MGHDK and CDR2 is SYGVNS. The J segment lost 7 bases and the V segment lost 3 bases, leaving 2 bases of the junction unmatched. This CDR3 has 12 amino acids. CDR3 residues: CASSETGIGYTF. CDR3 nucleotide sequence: TGTGCCAGCAGTGAGACAGGGATTGGCTACACCTTC.